This is a list of T cell receptor beta chains from one sample in a study of blood T cell repertoires in COVID-19. Measured with immunoSEQ multiplex PCR; TCRdb has only the in-frame clones, and not every one. The top ten hold 9.5% to 15% of the sample, which has fewer than 150,000 clones, roughly four fifths seen once. Source material: peripheral blood. These receptors all come from a human donor in a cohort sampled during active COVID-19. CDR3s include the opening cysteine and the closing phenylalanine or tryptophan. A D gene is named only where the DNA matches it firmly. Clone size is shown for a subset of rows, as once, few, many or a class of expanded clone.

TGTGCCACCAGCAGGGACCCGACAGCTATCCAAGAGACCCAGTACTTC | CATSRDPTAIQETQYF | TRBJ2-5 | . | . | TRBV15
TGTGCCAGCAGCCAAGAGAGAGGGGAACTAGCGGGGGGTGACACCGGGGAGCTGTTTTTT | CASSQERGELAGGDTGELFF | TRBJ2-2 | few | TRBD2 | TRBV4-2
TGTGCCAGCAGCTCCGGACAAAACACAGATACGCAGTATTTT | CASSSGQNTDTQYF | TRBJ2-3 | . | . | TRBV7-2
TGCGCCAGCAGCTTGCAGGGAAGCACCGGGGAGCTGTTTTTT | CASSLQGSTGELFF | TRBJ2-2 | . | . | TRBV5-1
TGCGCCAGCAGCTTGGGTTCCGGGAAGGATTCACCCCTCCACTTT | CASSLGSGKDSPLHF | TRBJ1-6 | once | . | TRBV5-1
TGTGCCAGCAGCGAGTCCCCCCTGAGCACAGATACGCAGTATTTT | CASSESPLSTDTQYF | TRBJ2-3 | . | . | TRBV7-9
TGTGCCAGCAGCCCTGGTGGGCTCACAGGGAGCACTGAAGCTTTCTTT | CASSPGGLTGSTEAFF | TRBJ1-1 | . | . | TRBV5-4
TGTGCCAGCAGTCCCCGGACAGCTTTGGGAAACACCATATATTTT | CASSPRTALGNTIYF | TRBJ1-3 | . | . | TRBV6-5
TGTGCCAGCAGACCAGGGGATTCACCCCTCCACTTT | CASRPGDSPLHF | TRBJ1-6 | . | . | TRBV6-5
TGCAGCGTCCGGGACAGTCAAGGGTACGAGCAGTACTTC | CSVRDSQGYEQYF | TRBJ2-7 | . | TRBD1 | TRBV29-1
TGTGCCAGTAGTAAAGGAGGTTCGAGCAATCAGCCCCAGCATTTT | CASSKGGSSNQPQHF | TRBJ1-5 | . | . | TRBV19
TGCGCCAGCAGCCTACGGACAGGGGGGGCCTATGGCTACACCTTC | CASSLRTGGAYGYTF | TRBJ1-2 | . | TRBD1 | TRBV5-1
TGTGCCATCAAGGGGCGGACTAGCGGGGGGGCCGGAAACACAGATACGCAGTATTTT | CAIKGRTSGGAGNTDTQYF | TRBJ2-3 | . | TRBD2 | TRBV10-3
TGTGCCAGCAGCGTGACAGAGAACACTGAAGCTTTCTTT | CASSVTENTEAFF | TRBJ1-1 | few | . | TRBV7-9
TGTGCCAGCAGCAAAGGCAGGCACAGGTCCTACAATGAGCAGTTCTTC | CASSKGRHRSYNEQFF | TRBJ2-1 | once | . | TRBV21-1
TGTGCCAGCAGCGTAGCGAGCGGGGGGACTACCCGGAGCTCCTACAATGAGCAGTTCTTC | CASSVASGGTTRSSYNEQFF | TRBJ2-1 | . | TRBD2 | TRBV9
TGTGCCAGTTCTTTCAGCGGAAATCAGCCCCAGCATTTT | CASSFSGNQPQHF | TRBJ1-5 | few | . | TRBV19
TGCGCCAGCAGCGGCGGGACAGTTCACCCCCCTATCTATGGCTACACCTTC | CASSGGTVHPPIYGYTF | TRBJ1-2 | once | TRBD1 | TRBV5-1
TGTGCCAGCAGCGTCGGGACTAACGAGCAGTACTTC | CASSVGTNEQYF | TRBJ2-7 | . | TRBD2 | TRBV11-2
TGTGCCAGTAGTAGGGCAGCTCCCTACGAGCAGTACTTC | CASSRAAPYEQYF | TRBJ2-7 | . | . | TRBV19
TGCGCCAGCAGCCTAGCGGGGTTAGAGACCCAGTACTTC | CASSLAGLETQYF | TRBJ2-5 | . | TRBD2 | TRBV5-1
TGTGCCAGCAGCTTCAACAATGAGCAGTTCTTC | CASSFNNEQFF | TRBJ2-1 | . | . | TRBV5-6
TGTGCCAGCAGCTCACAGGGGGCAACGACCACCGGGGAGCTGTTTTTT | CASSSQGATTTGELFF | TRBJ2-2 | . | TRBD1 | TRBV11-3
TGCGCCAGCAAAGAACAGGTGGACTACAATGAGCAGTTCTTC | CASKEQVDYNEQFF | TRBJ2-1 | . | . | TRBV4-1
TGTGCCAGCAGCCAACGGACAGGGGGCAACACTGAAGCTTTCTTT | CASSQRTGGNTEAFF | TRBJ1-1 | . | TRBD1 | TRBV14
TGTGCCAGCAGCCCAACCCAACTAGCGAGCCAAGAGACCCAGTACTTC | CASSPTQLASQETQYF | TRBJ2-5 | . | TRBD2 | TRBV3-1/TRBV3-2